The next 5 T cell receptor beta chains were all read from a single sample in a study of T cell responses to AZD1222 COVID-19 vaccine. Data came from immunoSEQ multiplex PCR; TCRdb stores just in-frame clones and leaves some out. The table includes 150,000 or so clones, nearly 90% detected once. The sequenced sample was peripheral blood, obtained on day 0 of AZD1222 vaccination. These receptors were taken from an adult in good health.

This clone was counted between two and nine times. The chain recombines TRBV7-2 with TRBJ2-6; D may be TRBD2 (6 bases). CDR1 and CDR2 from the germline V gene are SGHTA and FQGNSA. The V end lost 5 bases, the J end lost 4 bases, and 12 bases lay between the germline ends. This CDR3 is built from 15 residues. CDR3 sequence: CASSAGTPGANVLTF. In nucleotides, the CDR3 is TGTGCCAGCAGCGCCGGGACTCCAGGGGCCAACGTCCTGACTTTC.

CDR3 amino acids: CASSPQAGAGEQYF. In DNA, the CDR3 is TGCGCCAGCAGCCCCCAAGCGGGAGCGGGCGAGCAGTACTTC. The gene calls are TRBV4-3 and TRBJ2-7; 8 positions agree with TRBD2. Trimming took 4 bases from V and 6 from J; bases not matched to a gene: 8. The CDR3 extends over 14 amino acids. Germline CDR1 reads LGHNA; CDR2 reads YSLEER.

This clone was observed a handful of times. In nucleotides, the CDR3 is TGCGCCAGCAGCCCGGGACTGTCCTACGAGCAGTACTTC. Protein sequence: CASSPGLSYEQYF. The chain couples TRBV4-1 to TRBJ2-7; the D gene is possibly TRBD2 (6 bases). The CDR3 extends over 13 amino acids. CDR1 MGHRA and CDR2 YSYEKL come from the germline V gene. Trimming left V 4 bases short and J 1 base short, with 8 bases between.

This chain connects TRBV2 to TRBJ1-5; D not resolved. This CDR3 has 12 residues. The V end was cut by 6 bases, the J end by 6 bases, with 9 bases between. The germline V gene encodes CDR1 SNHLY and CDR2 FYNNEI. The CDR3 bases are TGTGCCAGCAGCCGACAAGGTCAGCCCCAGCATTTT. It encodes CASSRQGQPQHF. Drawing the rest from reference TRBV2 and TRBJ1-5, the complete variable domain is EPEVTQTPSHQVTQMGQEVILRCVPISNHLYFYWYRQILGQKVEFLVSFYNNEISEKSEIFDDQFSVERPDGSNFTLKIRSTKLEDSAMYFCASSRQGQPQHFGDGTRLSIL.

The chain has TRBV12-3 or TRBV12-4 and TRBJ1-1; perhaps TRBD1 as D (6 bases). Trimming took off 8 bases at V and 1 base at J, with 11 bases between the two ends. CDR3 length: 13 residues. This chain's CDR3 is CASYSGANTEAFF. In DNA, the CDR3 is TGTGCCAGCTATTCAGGGGCGAACACTGAAGCTTTCTTT.